The source of this TCR beta chain is a study of regulatory T cells in long-lasting Graves disease. Arm-PCR of CDR3 regions and iRepertoire HTBI primers were the basis on which TCR beta libraries were built. TCRdb reprocessed the multiplex PCR reads via MiXCR and lists one record per CDR3 protein. The table includes roughly 420,000 distinct CDR3 sequences, roughly 15% detected once. This clonotype was recorded many times. The time point here: newly diagnosed GD, antithyroid drugs for less than 3 months. PBMCs were the source of the RNA used for TCR sequencing. Patient provenance is recorded as an endocrinology department in Xi'an, China. Germline V gene sequence: CDR1 MNHNS, CDR2 SASEGT. The CDR3 is made up of 14 amino acids. V lost 7 bases and J 4 bases, leaving 16 bases between the germline ends. The same specimen was also included in a second study, on T cells in Graves' hyperthyroidism and ophthalmopathy.

The source material was peripheral blood mononuclear cells (PBMCs), sampled at new diagnosis, from a patient treated with antithyroid drugs. The clonotype comes from a woman aged 18-29 years with Graves disease. The chain uses TRBV6-1 and TRBJ1-1; a weak D match, TRBD1 (6 bases). The CDR3 protein is CASNPSGAGTEAFF. The CDR3 nucleotides are TGTGCCAGCAATCCTTCAGGGGCAGGCACTGAAGCTTTCTTT.